This TCR beta chain was recorded in a study of blood T cell repertoires in COVID-19. Study summary: The study drew acute and convalescent COVID-19 samples from the United States, Italy and Spain. The analysed material was cDNA or gDNA that came from T cells, B-cell-depleted T cells, or PBMCs.

In the source study's methods: Nucleated cell counts were estimated from reference gene primer amplification. Method: immunoSEQ multiplex PCR; TCRdb's copy keeps in-frame clones and lacks some. V, J and clone size were drawn from that table, and D and trimming were deduced from the DNA. Among some 300,000 clones listed, approximately 89% were seen once. Germline CDR1 and CDR2: SGHRS and YFSETQ. This CDR3 comprises 15 residues. The junction had 11 bases not matched to a gene; V was cut back by 4 bases and J by 5 bases. This clonotype was sampled from a woman aged 25 to 39 who had recovered from COVID-19. V gene TRBV5-1 combines with J gene TRBJ2-5, with 7 bases identical to TRBD2. The sequenced sample consisted of peripheral blood. CDR3 bases: TGCGCCAGCAGCCTCGGGGGAGGGTTGGAGGAGACCCAGTACTTC. Residues: CASSLGGGLEETQYF.